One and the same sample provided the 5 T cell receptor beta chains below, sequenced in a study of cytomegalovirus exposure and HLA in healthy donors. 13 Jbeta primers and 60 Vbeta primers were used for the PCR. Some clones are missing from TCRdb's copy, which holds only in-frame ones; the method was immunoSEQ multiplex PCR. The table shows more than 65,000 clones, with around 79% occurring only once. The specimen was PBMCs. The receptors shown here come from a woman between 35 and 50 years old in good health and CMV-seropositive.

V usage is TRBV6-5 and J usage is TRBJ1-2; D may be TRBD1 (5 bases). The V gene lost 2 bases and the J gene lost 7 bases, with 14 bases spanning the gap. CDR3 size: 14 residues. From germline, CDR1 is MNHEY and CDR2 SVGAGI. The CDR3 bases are TGTGCCAGCAGTTACGGGGAGGGGATGCGTGGCTACACCTTC. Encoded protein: CASSYGEGMRGYTF.

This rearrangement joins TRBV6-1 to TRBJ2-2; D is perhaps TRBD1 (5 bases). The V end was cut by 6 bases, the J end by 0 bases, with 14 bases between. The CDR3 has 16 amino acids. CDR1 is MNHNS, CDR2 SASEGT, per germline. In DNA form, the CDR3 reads TGTGCCAGCAGCGAATGGACACGGACGAACACCGGGGAGCTGTTTTTT. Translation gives CASSEWTRTNTGELFF.

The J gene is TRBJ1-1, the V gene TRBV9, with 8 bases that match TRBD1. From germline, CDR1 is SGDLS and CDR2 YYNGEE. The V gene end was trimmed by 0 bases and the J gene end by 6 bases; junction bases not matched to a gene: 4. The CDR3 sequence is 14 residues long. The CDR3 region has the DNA TGTGCCAGCAGCGTAGGACAGGGGAGGGCTGAAGCTTTCTTT. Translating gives CASSVGQGRAEAFF.

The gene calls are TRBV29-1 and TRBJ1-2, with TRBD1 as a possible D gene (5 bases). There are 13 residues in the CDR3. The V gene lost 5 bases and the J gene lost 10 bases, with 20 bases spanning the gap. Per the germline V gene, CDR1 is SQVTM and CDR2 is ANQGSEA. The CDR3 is CSVLLEGTLYYTF. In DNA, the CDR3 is TGCAGCGTTCTATTGGAGGGGACTTTATACTACACCTTC.

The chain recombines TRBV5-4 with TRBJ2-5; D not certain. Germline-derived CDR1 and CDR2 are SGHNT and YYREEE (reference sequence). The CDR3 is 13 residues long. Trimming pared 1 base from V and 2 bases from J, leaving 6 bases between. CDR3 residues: CASSLSVQETQYF. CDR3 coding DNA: TGTGCCAGCAGCTTGTCAGTGCAAGAGACCCAGTACTTC.